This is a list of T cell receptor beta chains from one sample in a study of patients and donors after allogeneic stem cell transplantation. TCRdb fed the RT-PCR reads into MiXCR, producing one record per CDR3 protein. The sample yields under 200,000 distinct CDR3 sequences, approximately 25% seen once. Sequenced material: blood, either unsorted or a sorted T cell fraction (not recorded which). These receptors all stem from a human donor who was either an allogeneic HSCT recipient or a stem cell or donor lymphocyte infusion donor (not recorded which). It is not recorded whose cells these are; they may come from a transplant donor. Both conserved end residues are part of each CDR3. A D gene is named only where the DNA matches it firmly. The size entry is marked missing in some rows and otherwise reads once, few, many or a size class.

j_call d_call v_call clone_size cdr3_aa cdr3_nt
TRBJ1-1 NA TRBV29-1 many CSVERPGMNTEAFF TGCAGCGTTGAGCGTCCGGGAATGAACACTGAAGCTTTCTTT
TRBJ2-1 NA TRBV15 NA CATSRFSSYNEQFF TGTGCCACCAGCAGGTTTAGCTCCTACAATGAGCAGTTCTTC
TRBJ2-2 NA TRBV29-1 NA CSVETPRYTGELFF TGCAGCGTTGAAACCCCCCGCTATACCGGGGAGCTGTTTTTT
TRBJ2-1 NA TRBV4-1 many CASSRAETKNEQFF TGCGCCAGCTCCCGGGCAGAAACCAAGAATGAGCAGTTCTTC
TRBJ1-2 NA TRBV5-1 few CASSYRDGYGYTF TGCGCCAGCAGCTACAGGGATGGCTATGGCTACACCTTC
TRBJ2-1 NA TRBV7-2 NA CASSFLPYNEQFF TGTGCCAGCAGCTTTCTCCCCTACAATGAGCAGTTCTTC
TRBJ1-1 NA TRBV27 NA CASSLSRGYAEAFF TGTGCCAGCAGTTTATCCCGAGGGTATGCTGAAGCTTTCTTT
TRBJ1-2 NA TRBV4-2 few CASSQPIYRVGYGYTF TGTGCCAGCAGCCAACCCATATACAGGGTTGGTTATGGCTACACCTTC
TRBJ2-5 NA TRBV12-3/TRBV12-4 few CASSFGPRARWETQYF TGTGCCAGCAGTTTTGGTCCCAGGGCGCGGTGGGAGACCCAGTACTTC
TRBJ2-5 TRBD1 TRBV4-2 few CASSDRVRETQYF TGTGCCAGCAGCGACAGGGTTCGAGAGACCCAGTACTTC
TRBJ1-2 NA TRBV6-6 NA CASSPWGPKGLNYGYTF TGTGCCAGCAGCCCGTGGGGACCAAAAGGGCTTAACTATGGCTACACCTTC
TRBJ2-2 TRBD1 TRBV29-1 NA CSVEDLGGKNTGELFF TGCAGCGTTGAAGATCTAGGGGGCAAGAACACCGGGGAGCTGTTTTTT
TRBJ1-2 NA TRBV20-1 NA CSARVGIYGYTF TGCAGTGCTAGAGTAGGGATCTATGGCTACACCTTC
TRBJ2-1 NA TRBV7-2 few CASSLDGGSSYNEQFF TGTGCCAGCAGCTTAGATGGGGGGAGCTCCTACAATGAGCAGTTCTTC
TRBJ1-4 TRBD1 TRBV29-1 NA CSVEEGADRGDEKLFF TGCAGCGTTGAAGAAGGGGCCGACAGGGGCGATGAAAAACTGTTTTTT
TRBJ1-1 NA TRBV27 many CASSLGVDTEAFF TGTGCCAGCAGTTTGGGGGTAGATACTGAAGCTTTCTTT
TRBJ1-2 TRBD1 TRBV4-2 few CASSQADRGNYGYTF TGTGCCAGCAGCCAAGCGGACAGGGGGAACTATGGCTACACCTTC
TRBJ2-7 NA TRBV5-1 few CASSLGSLDEQYF TGCGCCAGCAGCTTGGGTTCTTTGGATGAGCAGTACTTC
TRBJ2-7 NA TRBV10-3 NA CASGDKTYEQYF TGTGCTTCGGGGGACAAAACCTACGAGCAGTACTTC
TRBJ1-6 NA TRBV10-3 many CAITTDSYNSPLHF TGTGCCATCACCACGGACTCCTATAATTCACCCCTCCACTTT
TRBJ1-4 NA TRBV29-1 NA CSVGNEKLFF TGCAGCGTTGGTAATGAAAAACTGTTTTTT
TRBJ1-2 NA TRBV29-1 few CSVEVEVYGYTF TGCAGCGTGGAGGTCGAAGTATATGGCTACACCTTC
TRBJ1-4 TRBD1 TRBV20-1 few CSARDPGGAEKLFF TGCAGTGCTAGAGACCCAGGGGGGGCAGAAAAACTGTTTTTT
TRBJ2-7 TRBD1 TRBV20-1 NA CSARGTGSSYEQYF TGCAGTGCTAGAGGGACAGGGAGCTCCTACGAGCAGTACTTC
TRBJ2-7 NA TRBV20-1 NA CSARFRGQGSYEQYF TGCAGTGCTAGATTCCGCGGGCAGGGATCCTACGAGCAGTACTTC
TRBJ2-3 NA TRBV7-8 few CASSLYGRGSDTQYF TGTGCCAGCAGCTTATACGGGAGAGGGTCAGATACGCAGTATTTT
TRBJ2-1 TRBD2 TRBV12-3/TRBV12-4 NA CASSPGTSGSVEQFF TGTGCCAGCAGTCCCGGGACTAGCGGGAGCGTTGAGCAGTTCTTC
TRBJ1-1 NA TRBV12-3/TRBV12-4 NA CASSPFPGGTEAFF TGTGCCAGCAGCCCGTTTCCCGGGGGCACTGAAGCTTTCTTT
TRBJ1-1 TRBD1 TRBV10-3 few CAISPPGQGRTEAFF TGTGCCATCAGTCCACCTGGACAGGGGAGGACTGAAGCTTTCTTT
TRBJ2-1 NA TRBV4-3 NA CASSPQAPSGSIFNEQFF TGCGCCAGCAGCCCCCAAGCACCGTCCGGGAGTATTTTTAATGAGCAGTTCTTC
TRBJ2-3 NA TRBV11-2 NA CASSIVRGITDTQYF TGTGCCAGCAGCATAGTCCGCGGCATCACAGATACGCAGTATTTT
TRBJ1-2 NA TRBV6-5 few CASSPLGDIYGYTF TGTGCCAGCAGTCCCCTCGGGGACATCTATGGCTACACCTTC
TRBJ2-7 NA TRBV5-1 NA CASSLVGSAYEQYF TGCGCCAGCAGCTTGGTGGGCAGCGCCTACGAGCAGTACTTC
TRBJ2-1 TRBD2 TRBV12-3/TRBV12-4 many CASSAAGENNEQFF TGTGCCAGCAGCGCGGCGGGGGAAAACAATGAGCAGTTCTTC
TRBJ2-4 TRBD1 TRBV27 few CASSTRDRGLGENIQYF TGTGCCAGCAGTACCCGGGACAGGGGTTTGGGCGAAAACATTCAGTACTTC
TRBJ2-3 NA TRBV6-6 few CASSYSGGATDTQYF TGTGCCAGCAGTTACAGTGGTGGGGCCACAGATACGCAGTATTTT
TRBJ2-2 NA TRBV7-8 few CASAAKNTGELFF TGTGCCAGCGCGGCGAAGAACACCGGGGAGCTGTTTTTT
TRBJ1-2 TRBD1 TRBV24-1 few CATSDPRTGENGYTF TGTGCCACCAGTGATCCCCGGACAGGGGAGAATGGCTACACCTTC
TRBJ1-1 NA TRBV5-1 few CASSLPSANTEAFF TGCGCCAGCAGCTTACCTTCCGCCAACACTGAAGCTTTCTTT
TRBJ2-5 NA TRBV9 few CASSADLHQETQYF TGTGCCAGCAGCGCCGACCTGCATCAAGAGACCCAGTACTTC
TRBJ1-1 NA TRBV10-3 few CAISSGVQARPNTEAFF TGTGCCATCAGCTCAGGTGTCCAAGCACGACCGAACACTGAAGCTTTCTTT
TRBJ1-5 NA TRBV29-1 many CSVVPGGNQPQHF TGCAGCGTTGTTCCGGGGGGCAATCAGCCCCAGCATTTT
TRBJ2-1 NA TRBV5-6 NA CASHLKTLSSYNEQFF TGTGCCAGTCACCTGAAGACACTCAGCTCCTACAATGAGCAGTTCTTC
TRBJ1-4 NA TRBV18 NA CASSPVGGGTYEKLFF TGTGCCAGCTCACCAGTGGGCGGCGGGACCTATGAAAAACTGTTTTTT
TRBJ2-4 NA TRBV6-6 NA CASRRLGGSGNIQYF TGTGCCAGCAGGCGTCTAGGGGGGTCCGGGAACATTCAGTACTTC
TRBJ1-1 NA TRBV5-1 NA CASSLKVGDNTEAFF TGCGCCAGCAGCCTAAAGGTCGGGGATAACACTGAAGCTTTCTTT
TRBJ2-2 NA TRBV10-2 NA CASSESTRKTNTGELFF TGCGCCAGCAGTGAGTCGACTAGGAAGACGAACACCGGGGAGCTGTTTTTT
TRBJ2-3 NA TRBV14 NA CASSRFIRDTDLTDTQYF TGTGCCAGCAGCCGATTCATCCGGGACACAGATCTCACAGATACGCAGTATTTT
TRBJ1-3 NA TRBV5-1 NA CASSSQSHSGNTIYF TGCGCCAGCAGCTCCCAGTCACACTCTGGAAACACCATATATTTT
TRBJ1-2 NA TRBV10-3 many CAIRGRTPGDYGYTF TGTGCCATCAGAGGACGGACTCCTGGGGACTATGGCTACACCTTC
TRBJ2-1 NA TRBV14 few CASSQDIGWDNEQFF TGTGCCAGCAGCCAAGATATTGGGTGGGACAATGAGCAGTTCTTC
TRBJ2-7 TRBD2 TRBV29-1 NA CSVEGGGRTSSYEQYF TGCAGCGTTGAGGGGGGCGGGAGGACCAGCTCCTACGAGCAGTACTTC
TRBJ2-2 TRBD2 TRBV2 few CASSAGRDNAGELFF TGTGCCAGCAGCGCCGGGAGGGACAATGCCGGGGAGCTGTTTTTT
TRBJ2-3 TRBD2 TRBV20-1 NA CSALGLAGSADTQYF TGCAGTGCTCTGGGACTAGCGGGGAGTGCAGATACGCAGTATTTT